This TCR beta chain was documented in a study of blood T cell repertoires in COVID-19. At the level of the study: The origin of the acute and convalescent COVID-19 samples was the United States, Italy and Spain. PBMCs, B-cell-depleted T cells, or T cells were the source of the cDNA or gDNA that made up the material.

Study processing details: The authors estimated nucleated cell counts from reference gene primer amplification. TCRdb's table, derived via immunoSEQ multiplex PCR, lists solely in-frame clones and lacks some. V and J calls and clone size are given by that table; D and trimming were obtained from the DNA. The data show about 45,000 clones, about 83% seen once. V was trimmed by 8 bases and J by 2 bases, leaving 9 bases between them. CDR3 size: 12 residues. CDR1 SQVTM and CDR2 ANQGSEA come from the germline V gene. The sequence was collected from a man aged 80 or over in a cohort sampled during active COVID-19. What was sequenced was peripheral blood. The rearrangement links TRBV29-1 to TRBJ1-4; unclear D gene. CDR3 sequence (DNA): TGCAGCTCAATCGGGACTAATGAAAAACTGTTTTTT. Translating it yields CSSIGTNEKLFF.